A single TCR beta chain is shown here with its context. Its specificity is unknown. The sample belongs to a study of OX40 agonist ivuxolimab in advanced cancers. Study-level results: Partial responders treated at 0.1-3.0 mg/kg exhibited clonal expansion among the lowest measured. The CD4+ and CD8+ T cells in the blood had expanded clonally by week 6 at 0.1 to 3.0 mg/kg.

Assay used: immunoSEQ multiplex PCR; TCRdb lists only in-frame clones, some missing. The sample carries approximately 76,000 clones, under 95% recorded once. The V gene end was trimmed by 0 bases and the J gene end by 5 bases; junction bases not matched to a gene: 10. Per germline, CDR1 SGDLS and CDR2 YYNGEE. CDR3 length: 18 residues. This chain joins TRBV9 and TRBJ2-3; 12 positions match TRBD1. The sequence derives from an adult with an advanced solid tumor such as melanoma, head and neck, liver or kidney cancer. Sequences were derived from CD4+ or CD8+ T cells sorted from blood, sampled in a trial of the OX40 agonist ivuxolimab. The CDR3 DNA is TGTGCCAGCAGCGTAGCTACAATGGGACAGGGGGCGGGAGATACGCAGTATTTT. Translated, it gives CASSVATMGQGAGDTQYF. The full variable domain, rest sourced from reference TRBV9 and TRBJ2-3, is DSGVTQTPKHLITATGQRVTLRCSPRSGDLSVYWYQQSLDQGLQFLIQYYNGEERAKGNILERFSAQQFPDLHSELNLSSLELGDSALYFCASSVATMGQGAGDTQYFGPGTRLTVL.